This TCR beta chain came from a study of T cells expressing NK-cell markers. TCRdb re-called the 5' RACE reads; one entry per CDR3 protein, DNA not given. The sample table sets out some 140,000 distinct CDR3 sequences. Per the germline V gene, CDR1 is SGHRS and CDR2 is YFSETQ. The CDR3 extends over 15 amino acids. Sequencing was performed on blood T cells: a sorted CD56 or NKG2C T cell subset, CD4+ or CD8+ T cells, or bulk PBMC T cells (not recorded which). This receptor was taken from a woman aged 45-60 years in good health. The chain has TRBV5-1 and TRBJ2-1; TCRdb selects TRBD1, and the lack of DNA leaves this call unchecked. Here the CDR3 reads CASSFTGGMFNEQFF.